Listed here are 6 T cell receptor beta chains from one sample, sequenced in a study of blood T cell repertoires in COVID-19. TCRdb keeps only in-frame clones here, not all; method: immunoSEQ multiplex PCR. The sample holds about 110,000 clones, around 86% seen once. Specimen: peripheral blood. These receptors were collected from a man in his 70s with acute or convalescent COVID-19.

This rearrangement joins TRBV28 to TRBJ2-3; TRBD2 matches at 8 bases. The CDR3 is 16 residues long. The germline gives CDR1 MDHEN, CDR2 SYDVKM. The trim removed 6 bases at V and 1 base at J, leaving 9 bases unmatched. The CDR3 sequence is CASSSPGGVGTDTQYF. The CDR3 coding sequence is TGTGCCAGCAGCTCACCGGGGGGGGTAGGCACAGATACGCAGTATTTT.

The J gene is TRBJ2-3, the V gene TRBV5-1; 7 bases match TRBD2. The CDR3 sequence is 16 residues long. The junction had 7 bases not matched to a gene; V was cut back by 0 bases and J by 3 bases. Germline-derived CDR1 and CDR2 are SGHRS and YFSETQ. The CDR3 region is CASSLGGLVETDTQYF. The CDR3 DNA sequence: TGCGCCAGCAGCTTGGGTGGACTAGTGGAGACAGATACGCAGTATTTT.

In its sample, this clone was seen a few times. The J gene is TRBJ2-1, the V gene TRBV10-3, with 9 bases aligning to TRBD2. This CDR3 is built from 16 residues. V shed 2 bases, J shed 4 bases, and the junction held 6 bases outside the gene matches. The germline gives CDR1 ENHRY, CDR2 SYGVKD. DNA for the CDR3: TGTGCCATCAGTGAGCCGACTAGCGGCAAATACAATGAGCAGTTCTTC. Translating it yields CAISEPTSGKYNEQFF.

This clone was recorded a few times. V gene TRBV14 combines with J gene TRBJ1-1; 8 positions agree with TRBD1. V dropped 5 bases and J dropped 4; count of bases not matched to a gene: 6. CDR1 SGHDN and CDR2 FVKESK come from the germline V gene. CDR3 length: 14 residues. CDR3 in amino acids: CASSGQGHGTEAFF. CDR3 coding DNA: TGTGCCAGCAGCGGACAGGGTCATGGCACTGAAGCTTTCTTT. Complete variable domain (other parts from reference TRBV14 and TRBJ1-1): EAGVTQFPSHSVIEKGQTVTLRCDPISGHDNLYWYRRVMGKEIKFLLHFVKESKQDESGMPNNRFLAERTGGTYSTLKVQPAELEDSGVYFCASSGQGHGTEAFFGQGTRLTVV.

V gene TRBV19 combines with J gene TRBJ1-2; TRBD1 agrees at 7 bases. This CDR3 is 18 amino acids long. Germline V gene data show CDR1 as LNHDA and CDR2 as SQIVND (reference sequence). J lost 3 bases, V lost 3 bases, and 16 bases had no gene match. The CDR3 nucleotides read TGTGCCAGTAGTATTAATATGGGACAGATTGGGGTGGACTATGGCTACACCTTC. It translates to CASSINMGQIGVDYGYTF.

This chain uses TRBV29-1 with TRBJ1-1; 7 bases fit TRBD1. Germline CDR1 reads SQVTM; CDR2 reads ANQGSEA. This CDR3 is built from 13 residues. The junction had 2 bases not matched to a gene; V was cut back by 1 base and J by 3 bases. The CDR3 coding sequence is TGCAGCGTTGAAGCCAGGGGGGACACTGAAGCTTTCTTT. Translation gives CSVEARGDTEAFF.